These 5 T cell receptor beta chains share one sample of origin, sequenced in a study of shared T cell receptors in the human thymus. Clones were sequenced by immunoSEQ multiplex PCR, and TCRdb holds only the in-frame ones, with some missing. The sample shows hundreds of thousands of clones, 75% to 85% of them seen only once. In addition, the sample was reused for a study of human thymus T cells.

The sequencing sample was made of thymocytes. The receptors here all came from a boy under three years old with a congenital heart defect.

This chain uses TRBV14 with TRBJ2-7, with 7 bases fitting TRBD1. The junction had 3 bases not matched to a gene; V was cut back by 0 bases and J by 1 base. The CDR3 runs 15 residues. Germline V CDR1 and CDR2: SGHDN, FVKESK. CDR3 in amino acids: CASSQEGQVSYEQYF. The CDR3 DNA reads TGTGCCAGCAGCCAAGAAGGACAGGTGTCCTACGAGCAGTACTTC.

The genes are TRBV7-9 and TRBJ2-2, with D perhaps matching TRBD2 (6 bases). CDR1 SEHNR and CDR2 FQNEAQ come from the germline V gene (reference sequence). This CDR3 is 17 amino acids long. Trimming took 1 base from V and 2 from J, leaving 14 bases between them. The DNA for the CDR3 is TGTGCCAGCAGCTTAGTCCTTGGGCGGGACAACACCGGGGAGCTGTTTTTT. Protein product: CASSLVLGRDNTGELFF.

The chain joins TRBV4-2 to TRBJ1-2, with D perhaps matching TRBD1 (5 bases). The germline CDR1 and CDR2 sequences are LGHNA and YNFKEQ. CDR3 size: 12 residues. The V gene lost 5 bases and the J gene lost 8 bases, with 12 bases spanning the gap. Here the CDR3 DNA reads TGTGCCAGCAGCGGAGTGGGGGGAGGCTACACCTTC. Protein: CASSGVGGGYTF.

This rearrangement joins TRBV14 to TRBJ2-2; 9 bases map to TRBD2. This CDR3 spans 15 amino acids. The V and J ends lost 4 bases and 3 bases, in that order; junction bases with no gene match: 3. Germline V lookup: CDR1 SGHDN, CDR2 FVKESK. The CDR3 reads CASSPGLAYTGELFF. CDR3 nucleotide sequence: TGTGCCAGCAGCCCGGGACTAGCATACACCGGGGAGCTGTTTTTT.

The CDR3 spells CASSTGTGGSYNEQFF. The DNA of the CDR3 is TGCGCCAGCAGCACCGGGACTGGGGGTTCCTACAATGAGCAGTTCTTC. The chain joins TRBV5-1 to TRBJ2-1, with D possibly TRBD2 on 6 matching bases. The CDR3 consists of 16 residues. Looked up from germline, CDR1 is SGHRS and CDR2 is YFSETQ. Trimming removed 4 bases at V and 1 base at J, with 15 bases between.